This TCR beta chain appears in the sequencing data of a study of blood T cell repertoires in COVID-19 (dated by TCRdb to the early 2020s). Concerning the study at large: Samples from collaborators originated in the United States, Italy and Spain and spanned both the acute and convalescent phases of COVID-19. The material from the prospective study consisted of cDNA or gDNA derived from T cells, B-cell-depleted T cells, or PBMCs. The dataset comprised deeply sampled blood TCRbeta repertoires from subjects exposed to, actively infected with, or recovered from COVID-19. The repertoires were made available in a free public database intended to serve as a resource for research on the immune response to SARS-CoV-2. The samples were drawn from the first 160 participants of the ongoing ImmuneRACE study and from some 1,300 subjects provided by 6 global collaborators. Nearly every sample came with metadata listing a de-identified subject ID, COVID-19 status, age in years and sex. Where available, HLA class I and class II types were obtained from metadata supplied by the sample provider rather than from assay-based typing.

TCRbeta CDR3 regions were amplified from genomic DNA using the immunoSEQ Assay, a bias-controlled multiplex PCR. As for the authors' bioinformatics: Within the assay, amplification of reference gene primers was used to estimate how many nucleated cells each sample contained. To quantify the absolute abundance of each unique TCRbeta CDR3 rearrangement, sequence reads were collapsed and filtered. For each sample, productive Simpson clonality was calculated as the square root of Simpson's diversity index over productive rearrangements. The table was pulled from immuneACCESS by TCRdb, which kept in-frame rearrangements only. Such tables lose some clones; where checked, under half of the loss comes from unresolved V genes, and the rest has no known cause. That table gives V, J and clone size, and the DNA gave D and trimming. The sample table lists about 82,000 clones, 82% of them with a count of one. The leading ten clones occupy 6% to 7.5% of the sample.

Including the terminal cysteine and phenylalanine, the CDR3 comprises 15 residues. The read is trimmed to its CDR3 DNA, 45 bases read in frame from base 1. V and J are truncated by 1 base and 3 bases respectively, leaving an intervening sequence of 7 bases. The CDR1 and CDR2 encoded by the germline V gene (reference sequence) are LGHDT and YNNKEL. The collaborating institutions used their own protocols to collect whole blood in K2EDTA tubes. Collaborator samples were shipped for TCRbeta analysis as frozen whole blood, isolated PBMCs, or DNA extracted from either sample type. As concerns this clone: The clone's antigen remains unknown. No base qualities exist here, and no much larger clone lies one base off it.

Results and caveats for the whole study, not just this receptor: Clinical and demographic metadata were provided uncurated, with the amount varying by source and participant.

The TCR sequence derives from a man between 50 and 59 years old with active or convalescent COVID-19. Sequences were obtained from peripheral blood. This chain joins TRBV3-1 (or the pseudogene TRBV3-2) to TRBJ1-6; a weak D assignment points to TRBD1 (6 bases agree). The sequenced DNA: TGTGCCAGCAGCCAAGGACAGGACTATAATTCACCCCTCCACTTT. Translated, it reads CASSQGQDYNSPLHF.